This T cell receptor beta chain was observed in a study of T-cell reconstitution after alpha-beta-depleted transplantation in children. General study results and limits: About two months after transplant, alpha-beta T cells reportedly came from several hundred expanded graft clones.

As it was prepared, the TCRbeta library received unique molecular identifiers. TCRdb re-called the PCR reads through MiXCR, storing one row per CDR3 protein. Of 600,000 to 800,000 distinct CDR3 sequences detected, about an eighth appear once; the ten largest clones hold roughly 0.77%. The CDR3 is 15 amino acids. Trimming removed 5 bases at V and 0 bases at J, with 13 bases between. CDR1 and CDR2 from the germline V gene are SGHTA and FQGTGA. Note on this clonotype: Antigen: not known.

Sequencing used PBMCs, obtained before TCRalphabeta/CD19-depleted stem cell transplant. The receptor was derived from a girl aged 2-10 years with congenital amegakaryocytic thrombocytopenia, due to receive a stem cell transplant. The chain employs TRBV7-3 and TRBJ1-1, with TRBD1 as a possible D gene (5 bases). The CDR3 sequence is CASSQFGGVNTEAFF. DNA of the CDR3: TGTGCCAGCAGCCAATTTGGAGGGGTGAACACTGAAGCTTTCTTT.